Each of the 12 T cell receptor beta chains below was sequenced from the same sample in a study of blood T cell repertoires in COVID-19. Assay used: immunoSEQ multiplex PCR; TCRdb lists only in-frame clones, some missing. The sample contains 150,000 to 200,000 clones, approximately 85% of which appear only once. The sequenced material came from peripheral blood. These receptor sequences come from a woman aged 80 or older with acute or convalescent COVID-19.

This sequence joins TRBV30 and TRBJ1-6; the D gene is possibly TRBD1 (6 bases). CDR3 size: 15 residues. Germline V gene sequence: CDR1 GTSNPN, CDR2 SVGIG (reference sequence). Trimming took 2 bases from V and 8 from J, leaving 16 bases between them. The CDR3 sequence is CAWSPPGRGDSPLHF. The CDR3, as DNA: TGTGCCTGGAGTCCCCCCGGCAGGGGAGATTCACCCCTCCACTTT.

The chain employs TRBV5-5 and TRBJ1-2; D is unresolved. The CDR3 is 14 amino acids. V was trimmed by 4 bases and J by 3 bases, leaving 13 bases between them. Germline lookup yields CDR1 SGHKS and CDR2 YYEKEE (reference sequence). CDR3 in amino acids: CASSPSEAHYGYTF. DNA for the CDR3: TGTGCCAGCAGCCCAAGCGAGGCCCACTATGGCTACACCTTC.

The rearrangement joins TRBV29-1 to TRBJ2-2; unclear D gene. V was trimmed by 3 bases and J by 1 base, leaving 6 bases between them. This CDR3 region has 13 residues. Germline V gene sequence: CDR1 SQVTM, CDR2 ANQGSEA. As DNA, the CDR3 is TGCAGCGTTGAGGCAGGGAACACCGGGGAGCTGTTTTTT. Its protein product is CSVEAGNTGELFF.

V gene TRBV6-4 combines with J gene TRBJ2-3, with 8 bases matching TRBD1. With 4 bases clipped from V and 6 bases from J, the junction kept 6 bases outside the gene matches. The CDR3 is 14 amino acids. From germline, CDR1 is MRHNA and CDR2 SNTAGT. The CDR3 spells CASSVEQGVDTQYF. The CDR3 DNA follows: TGTGCCAGCAGTGTGGAACAGGGGGTTGATACGCAGTATTTT.

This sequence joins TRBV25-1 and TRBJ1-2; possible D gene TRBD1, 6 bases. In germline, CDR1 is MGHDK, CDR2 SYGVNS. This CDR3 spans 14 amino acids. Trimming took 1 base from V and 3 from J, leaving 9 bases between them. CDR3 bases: TGTGCCAGCAGTGAATGGGAGGGGGACTATGGCTACACCTTC. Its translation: CASSEWEGDYGYTF.

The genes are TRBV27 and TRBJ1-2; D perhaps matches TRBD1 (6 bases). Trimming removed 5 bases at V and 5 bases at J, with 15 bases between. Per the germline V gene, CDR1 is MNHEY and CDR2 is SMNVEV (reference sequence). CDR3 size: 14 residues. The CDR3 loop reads CASSPSQGRYGYTF. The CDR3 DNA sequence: TGTGCCAGCAGTCCATCACAGGGAAGGTATGGCTACACCTTC.

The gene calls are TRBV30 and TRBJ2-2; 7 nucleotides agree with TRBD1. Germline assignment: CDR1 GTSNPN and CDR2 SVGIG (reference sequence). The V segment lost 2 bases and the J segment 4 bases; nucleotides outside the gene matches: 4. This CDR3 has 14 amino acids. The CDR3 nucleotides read TGTGCCTGGAGTCAGACAGGGTCCACCGGGGAGCTGTTTTTT. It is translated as CAWSQTGSTGELFF.

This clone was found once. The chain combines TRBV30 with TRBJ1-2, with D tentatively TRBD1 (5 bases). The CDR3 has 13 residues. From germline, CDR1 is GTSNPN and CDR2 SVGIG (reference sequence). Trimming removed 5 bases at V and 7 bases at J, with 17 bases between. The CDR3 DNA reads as TGTGCCTGGGGTGGGGGGTCAGGAACTGGCTACACCTTC. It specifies CAWGGGSGTGYTF.

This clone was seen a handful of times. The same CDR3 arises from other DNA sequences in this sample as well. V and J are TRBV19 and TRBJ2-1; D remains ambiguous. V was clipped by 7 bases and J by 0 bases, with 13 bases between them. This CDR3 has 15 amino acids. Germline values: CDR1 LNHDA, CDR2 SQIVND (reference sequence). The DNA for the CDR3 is TGTGCCAGTACCCCGAGTGGTAGCTCCTACAATGAGCAGTTCTTC. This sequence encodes CASTPSGSSYNEQFF. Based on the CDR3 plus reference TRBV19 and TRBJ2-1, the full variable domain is DGGITQSPKYLFRKEGQNVTLSCEQNLNHDAMYWYRQDPGQGLRLIYYSQIVNDFQKGDIAEGYSVSREKKESFPLTVTSAQKNPTAFYLCASTPSGSSYNEQFFGPGTRLTVL.

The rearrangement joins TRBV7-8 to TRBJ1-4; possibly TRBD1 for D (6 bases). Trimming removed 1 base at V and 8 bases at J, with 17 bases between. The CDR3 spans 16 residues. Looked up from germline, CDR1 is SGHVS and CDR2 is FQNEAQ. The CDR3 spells CASSLVGGGWEEKLFF. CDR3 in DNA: TGTGCCAGCAGCTTAGTAGGGGGGGGCTGGGAGGAAAAACTGTTTTTT. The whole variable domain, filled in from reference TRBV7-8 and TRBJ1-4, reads GAGVSQSPRYKVAKRGQDVALRCDPISGHVSLFWYQQALGQGPEFLTYFQNEAQLDKSGLPSDRFFAERPEGSVSTLKIQRTQQEDSAVYLCASSLVGGGWEEKLFFGSGTQLSVL.

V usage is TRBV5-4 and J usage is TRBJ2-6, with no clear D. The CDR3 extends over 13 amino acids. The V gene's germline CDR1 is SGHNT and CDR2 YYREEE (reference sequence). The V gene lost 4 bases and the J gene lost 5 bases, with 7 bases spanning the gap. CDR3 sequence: CASSLPRANVLTF. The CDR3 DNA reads TGTGCCAGCAGCCTACCCAGGGCCAACGTCCTGACTTTC.

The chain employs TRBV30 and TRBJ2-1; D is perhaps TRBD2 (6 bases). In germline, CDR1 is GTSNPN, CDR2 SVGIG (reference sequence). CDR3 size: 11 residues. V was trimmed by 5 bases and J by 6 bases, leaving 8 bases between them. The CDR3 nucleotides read TGTGCCTGGGGGGACTTCAATGAGCAGTTCTTC. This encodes CAWGDFNEQFF.